The clone carrying this T cell receptor beta chain came up a few times. This sample was taken from a study of patients and donors after allogeneic stem cell transplantation. One entry per CDR3 protein results from TCRdb running MiXCR on the RT-PCR reads. The data contain approximately 250,000 distinct CDR3 sequences, roughly an eighth of them singletons. The length of the CDR3 is 14 residues. The germline gives CDR1 SGHDT, CDR2 YYEEEE. With V trimmed by 2 bases and J by 4 bases, 4 bases remained unmatched. Input material: blood, either unsorted or a sorted T cell fraction (not recorded which). This chain joins TRBV5-6 and TRBJ1-2; 8 bases align to TRBD1. The sequence derives from a human donor who was either an allogeneic HSCT recipient or a stem cell or donor lymphocyte infusion donor (not recorded which). It is not recorded whose cells these are; they may come from a transplant donor. The CDR3 coding sequence is TGTGCCAGCAGCTTCAGGGGGCGGACCTATGGCTACACCTTC. This encodes CASSFRGRTYGYTF. Supplemented by reference TRBV5-6 and TRBJ1-2, the full variable domain reads DAGVTQSPTHLIKTRGQQVTLRCSPKSGHDTVSWYQQALGQGPQFIFQYYEEEERQRGNFPDRFSGHQFPNYSSELNVNALLLGDSALYLCASSFRGRTYGYTFGSGTRLTVV.